This record concerns one TCR beta chain sequence. In the authors' workflow: It was from reference gene primer amplification that nucleated cell counts were estimated. Sequencing was performed with immunoSEQ multiplex PCR; in TCRdb, only in-frame clones are kept and a portion is missing. That table is the source of V, J and clone size, and D and trimming were worked out from the DNA. Of about 190,000 clones detected, about 88% appear once; the ten largest clones hold just under 25%. The sample comes from a study of blood T cell repertoires in COVID-19. Participants' reported clinical history set cohort assignment. Germline lookup yields CDR1 LGHNA and CDR2 YNFKEQ. V trimming: 3 bases; J trimming: 1 base; junction bases outside the gene matches: 6. The CDR3 spans 15 residues.

The chain links TRBV4-2 to TRBJ2-7; TRBD2 agrees at 7 bases. The clonotype comes from a middle-aged woman in a cohort exposed to, infected with or recovered from COVID-19 (not recorded which). Material: PBMCs or T cells enriched from blood (not recorded which). The CDR3: CASSQLSSGSYEQYF. CDR3 nucleotides: TGTGCCAGCAGCCAGTTATCTAGCGGATCCTACGAGCAGTACTTC.